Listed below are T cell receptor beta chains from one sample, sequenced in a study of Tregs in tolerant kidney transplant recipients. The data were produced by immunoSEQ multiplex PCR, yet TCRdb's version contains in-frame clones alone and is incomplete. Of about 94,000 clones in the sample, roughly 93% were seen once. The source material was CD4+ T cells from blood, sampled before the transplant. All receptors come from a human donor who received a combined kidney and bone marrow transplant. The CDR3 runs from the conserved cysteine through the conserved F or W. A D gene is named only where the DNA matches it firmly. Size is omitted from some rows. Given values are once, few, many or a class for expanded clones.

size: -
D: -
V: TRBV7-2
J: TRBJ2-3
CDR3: CASSSYRWSTDTQYF
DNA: TGTGCCAGCAGCTCCTACCGATGGAGCACAGATACGCAGTATTTT

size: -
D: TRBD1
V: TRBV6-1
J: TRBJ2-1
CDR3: CASSKTGTAYNEQFF
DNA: TGTGCCAGCAGTAAAACCGGGACAGCATACAATGAGCAGTTCTTC

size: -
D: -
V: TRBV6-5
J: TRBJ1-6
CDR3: CASSSRSDSNSPLHF
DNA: TGTGCCAGCAGTTCCCGGTCGGACAGCAATTCACCCCTCCACTTT

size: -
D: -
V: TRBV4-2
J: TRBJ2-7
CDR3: CASSQGTNYEQYF
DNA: TGTGCCAGCAGCCAAGGAACTAATTACGAGCAGTACTTC

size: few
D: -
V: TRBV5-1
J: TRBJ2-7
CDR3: CASSSGPGSYEQYF
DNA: TGCGCCAGCAGCTCTGGGCCTGGCTCCTACGAGCAGTACTTC

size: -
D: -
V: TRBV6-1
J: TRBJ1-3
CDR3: CASSRGLSSGNTIYF
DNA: TGTGCCAGCAGCAGAGGACTGAGCTCTGGAAACACCATATATTTT

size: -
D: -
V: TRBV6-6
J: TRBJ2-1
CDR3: CASMDVSGPTYNEQFF
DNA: TGTGCCAGCATGGACGTCAGCGGGCCAACCTACAATGAGCAGTTCTTC

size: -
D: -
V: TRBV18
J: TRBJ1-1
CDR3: CASSPPGQGTEAFF
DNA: TGTGCCAGCTCACCACCGGGGCAGGGCACTGAAGCTTTCTTT

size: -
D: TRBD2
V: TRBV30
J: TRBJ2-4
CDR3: CAWSVGGVAKNIQYF
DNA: TGTGCCTGGAGTGTGGGGGGGGTAGCCAAAAACATTCAGTACTTC

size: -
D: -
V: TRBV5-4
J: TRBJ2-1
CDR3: CASNNRGGIYNEQFF
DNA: TGTGCCAGCAACAATAGGGGGGGGATCTACAATGAGCAGTTCTTC

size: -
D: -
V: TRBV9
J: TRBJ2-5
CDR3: CARSREYLPQETQYF
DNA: TGTGCCAGATCGAGGGAATACCTCCCCCAAGAGACCCAGTACTTC

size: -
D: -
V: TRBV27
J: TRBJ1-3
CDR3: CASSRGGSGNTIYF
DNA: TGTGCCAGCAGTCGAGGGGGTTCTGGAAACACCATATATTTT

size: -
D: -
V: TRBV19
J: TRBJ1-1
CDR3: CASMVWRGVTEAFF
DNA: TGTGCCAGTATGGTGTGGAGGGGCGTCACTGAAGCTTTCTTT

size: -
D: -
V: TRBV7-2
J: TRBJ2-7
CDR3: CASSFRDGGSYEQYF
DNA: TGTGCCAGCAGCTTTCGGGACGGGGGCTCCTACGAGCAGTACTTC

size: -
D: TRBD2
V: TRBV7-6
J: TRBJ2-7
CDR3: CASSLGGLGESHTYEQYF
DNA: TGTGCCAGCAGCTTAGGGGGACTAGGGGAGTCTCACACCTACGAGCAGTACTTC

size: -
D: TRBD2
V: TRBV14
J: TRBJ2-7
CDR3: CASSKLAGHISEQYF
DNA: TGTGCCAGCAGCAAACTAGCGGGACATATCTCCGAGCAGTACTTC

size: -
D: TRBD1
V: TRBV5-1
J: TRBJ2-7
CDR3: CASYKDRGGYEQYF
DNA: TGCGCCAGCTATAAAGACAGGGGTGGTTACGAGCAGTACTTC

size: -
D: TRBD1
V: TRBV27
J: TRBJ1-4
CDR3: CASNHEGAAEKLFF
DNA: TGTGCCAGCAACCACGAGGGGGCAGCTGAAAAACTGTTTTTT

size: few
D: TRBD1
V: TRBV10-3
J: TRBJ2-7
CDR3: CATWSRGSYEQYF
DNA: TGTGCCACGTGGAGCAGGGGGTCCTACGAGCAGTACTTC

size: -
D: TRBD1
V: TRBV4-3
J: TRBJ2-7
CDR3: CASSQAMNRGGSYEQYF
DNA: TGCGCCAGCAGCCAAGCCATGAACAGGGGTGGATCCTACGAGCAGTACTTC

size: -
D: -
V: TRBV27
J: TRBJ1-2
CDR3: CASSFSKSYPRGYTF
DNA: TGTGCCAGCAGTTTTTCAAAGTCCTACCCCCGTGGCTACACCTTC

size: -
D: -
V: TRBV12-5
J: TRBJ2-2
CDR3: CASGLGPTELFF
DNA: TGTGCTAGTGGCCTGGGGCCGACGGAGCTGTTTTTT

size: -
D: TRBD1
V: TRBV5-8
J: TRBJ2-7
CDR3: CASSYWGWDRYEQYF
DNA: TGTGCCAGCAGCTATTGGGGGTGGGACAGATACGAGCAGTACTTC

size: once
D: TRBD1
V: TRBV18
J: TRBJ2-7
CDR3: CASSPTLGMGQQYYEQYF
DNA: TGTGCCAGCTCACCGACCCTAGGAATGGGACAGCAATACTACGAGCAGTACTTC

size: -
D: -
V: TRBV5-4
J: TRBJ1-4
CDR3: CASSLDPVSNEKLFF
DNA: TGTGCCAGCAGCTTGGATCCGGTTTCTAATGAAAAACTGTTTTTT

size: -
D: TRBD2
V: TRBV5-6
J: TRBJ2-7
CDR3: CASSLEPLLAGVSYEQYF
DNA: TGTGCCAGCAGCTTGGAGCCCCTCCTAGCGGGGGTTTCCTACGAGCAGTACTTC

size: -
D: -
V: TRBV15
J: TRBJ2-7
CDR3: CATSRDRRLGEQYF
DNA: TGTGCCACCAGCAGAGATAGGAGGTTAGGCGAGCAGTACTTC

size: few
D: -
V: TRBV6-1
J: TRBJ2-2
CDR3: CASSEVAGELFF
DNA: TGTGCCAGCAGTGAAGTAGCCGGGGAGCTGTTTTTT

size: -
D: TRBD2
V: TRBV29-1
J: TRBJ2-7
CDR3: CSVAASGTYEQYF
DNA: TGCAGCGTTGCTGCGAGCGGGACCTACGAGCAGTACTTC

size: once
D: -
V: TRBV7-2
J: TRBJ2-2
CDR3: CASSLTGPTGELFF
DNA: TGTGCCAGCAGCCTTACAGGGCCCACCGGGGAGCTGTTTTTT

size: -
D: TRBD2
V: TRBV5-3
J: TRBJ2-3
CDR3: CARSLAGEGPCTDTQYF
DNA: TGTGCCAGAAGCTTGGCCGGGGAGGGACCGTGCACAGATACGCAGTATTTT

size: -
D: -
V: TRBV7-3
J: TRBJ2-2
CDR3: CASSLGKGAGELFF
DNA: TGTGCCAGCAGCTTGGGGAAGGGGGCCGGGGAGCTGTTTTTT